Listed below are T cell receptor beta chains from one sample, sequenced in a study of blood T cell repertoires in COVID-19. The protocol was immunoSEQ multiplex PCR, while the TCRdb copy is restricted to in-frame clones and leaves out a portion. The table has around 300,000 clones, 88% seen once. Specimen: PBMCs or T cells enriched from blood (not recorded which). These receptors all come from a woman aged 45-60 years who had recovered from COVID-19. CDR3s include the opening cysteine and the closing phenylalanine or tryptophan. The D gene is left open where the match is weak. Clone size is stated in some rows and not others, as once, few, many or a class when expanded.

d_gene	v_gene	abundance	j_gene	CDR3nt	CDR3aa
NA	TRBV27	NA	TRBJ2-5	TGTGCCAGCAGTTTATCCATTAGCGGCTGGGGAGAGACCCAGTACTTC	CASSLSISGWGETQYF
NA	TRBV10-3	NA	TRBJ1-2	TGTGCCATCAGTGAGGGACAAAACTATGGCTACACCTTC	CAISEGQNYGYTF
NA	TRBV7-2	NA	TRBJ1-2	TGTGCCAGCAGCCCTACCCTTAGTGGCTACACCTTC	CASSPTLSGYTF
TRBD1	TRBV6-5	NA	TRBJ1-1	TGTGCCATCAAAACCCCGGGACAGGAAGCTTTCTTT	CAIKTPGQEAFF
NA	TRBV7-2	once	TRBJ1-2	TGTGCCAGCAGCATAAACAGGGTAAACTATGGCTACACCTTC	CASSINRVNYGYTF
NA	TRBV11-2	NA	TRBJ2-5	TGTGCCAGCAGCTTATCCTCGTGGCAGAGGGAGTGGGATATGGAGACCCAGTACTTC	CASSLSSWQREWDMETQYF
TRBD1	TRBV14	NA	TRBJ1-2	TGTGCCAGCAGCCGTACAGGGGGAGATTCAAATGGCTACACCTTC	CASSRTGGDSNGYTF
TRBD1	TRBV6-5	NA	TRBJ1-1	TGTGCCAGCAGTCTCCGGACAGGCTTGAACACTGAAGCTTTCTTT	CASSLRTGLNTEAFF
TRBD1	TRBV5-4	NA	TRBJ2-5	TGTGCCAGCAGCTCGCAGACAGGGGGCGCAGAGACCCAGTACTTC	CASSSQTGGAETQYF
NA	TRBV6-2/TRBV6-3	NA	TRBJ2-2	TGTGCCAGCAGTCGGCAACAGGGCACCGGGGAGCTGTTTTTT	CASSRQQGTGELFF
TRBD1	TRBV19	NA	TRBJ1-2	TGTGCCAGTAGTACGACAGGGGGGAGCTACACCTTC	CASSTTGGSYTF
NA	TRBV5-1	once	TRBJ1-1	TGCGCCAGCAGCTTACGGACGGGAAACACTGAAGCTTTCTTT	CASSLRTGNTEAFF
TRBD1	TRBV27	NA	TRBJ2-5	TGTGCCAGCAGTGTTGACAGGGGTGAGACCCAGTACTTC	CASSVDRGETQYF
TRBD2	TRBV6-5	NA	TRBJ2-5	TGTGCCAGCGGGAGGGCCGGGGAGACCCAGTACTTC	CASGRAGETQYF
TRBD2	TRBV11-1	once	TRBJ2-1	TGTGCCAGCAGCTATGGGACTAGCGGAGATTACAATGAGCAGTTCTTC	CASSYGTSGDYNEQFF
TRBD1	TRBV3-1/TRBV3-2	NA	TRBJ1-3	TGTGCCAGCAGCCAAGGAGGGACAGACGGAAACACCATATATTTT	CASSQGGTDGNTIYF
TRBD2	TRBV5-1	NA	TRBJ2-1	TGCGCCAGCAGCGGGGCGGGAGGAGTGCACAATGAGCAGTTCTTC	CASSGAGGVHNEQFF
NA	TRBV4-3	few	TRBJ1-1	TGCGCCAGCAGCCAAGAAGTCATTAGGGGCGGTGGGGGCGCTTTCTTT	CASSQEVIRGGGGAFF
NA	TRBV13	NA	TRBJ1-1	TGTGCCAGCAGCTTTGGGGGGACGGAGACCTTGAACACTGAAGCTTTCTTT	CASSFGGTETLNTEAFF
TRBD2	TRBV4-2	few	TRBJ2-2	TGTGCCAGCCGCGCCACTAGCGGGAACGGGGAGCTGTTTTTT	CASRATSGNGELFF
NA	TRBV5-6	NA	TRBJ1-3	TGTGCCAGCAGCCTCGACCCAAATACAGGGTCCGGAAACACCATATATTTT	CASSLDPNTGSGNTIYF
NA	TRBV6-2/TRBV6-3	NA	TRBJ1-5	TGTGCCAGCAGTTACGCGGGGGGCAATCAGCCCCAGCATTTT	CASSYAGGNQPQHF
NA	TRBV11-2	NA	TRBJ1-1	TGTGCCAGCAGCTTAGATCGCGGGGGCACTGAAGCTTTCTTT	CASSLDRGGTEAFF
TRBD1	TRBV7-2	NA	TRBJ1-1	TGTGCCAGCAGAACGTACAGGGGTGGCACTGAAGCTTTCTTT	CASRTYRGGTEAFF
NA	TRBV30	NA	TRBJ1-6	TGTGCCTGGAACTTGGGGGGGATTTCACCCCTCCACTTT	CAWNLGGISPLHF
NA	TRBV5-5	NA	TRBJ1-3	TGTGCCAGCAGCTTGATGGCTAGCCGGGCCTCTGGAAACACCATATATTTT	CASSLMASRASGNTIYF
NA	TRBV28	once	TRBJ1-3	TGTGCCAGCAGTTTAGGGGGCACCCTCTCTGGAAACACCATATATTTT	CASSLGGTLSGNTIYF